This is a list of T cell receptor beta chains from one sample in a study of cytomegalovirus exposure and HLA in healthy donors. The table came from immunoSEQ multiplex PCR; TCRdb's copy has only in-frame clones and leaves some out. The data show more than 150,000 clones, 82% seen once. Sequencing was performed on PBMCs. Source of these receptors: a man aged 40-49 years in good health and CMV-seronegative. The CDR3 runs from the conserved cysteine through the conserved F or W. A D gene is named only where the DNA matches it firmly. Clone size is shown for a subset of rows, as once, few, many or a class of expanded clone.

v_gene	d_gene	abundance	j_gene	CDR3nt	CDR3aa
TRBV2	-	-	TRBJ2-7	TGTGCCAGCAGTGATTACTACGAGCAGTACTTC	CASSDYYEQYF
TRBV30	TRBD1	-	TRBJ1-2	TGTGCCTGGAGTGTAGGATCCAGGGGGTTTCGTAACTATGGCTACACCTTC	CAWSVGSRGFRNYGYTF
TRBV25-1	-	-	TRBJ1-4	TGTGCCAGCAGTGATGAAGGGAGGACTAATGAAAAACTGTTTTTT	CASSDEGRTNEKLFF
TRBV30	TRBD2	once	TRBJ2-7	TGTGCCTGGAGTGTAGGCCTAGCGGGAGGGCCCGTCGAGCAGTACTTC	CAWSVGLAGGPVEQYF
TRBV28	TRBD1	-	TRBJ1-1	TGTGCCAGCAGTTCCACCGGGACAGGGGGTCTAGGAGCTTTCTTT	CASSSTGTGGLGAFF
TRBV21-1	-	-	TRBJ1-2	TGTGCCAGCAGCAAAGTGGGGGGTTTGGTGTGGACCTTC	CASSKVGGLVWTF
TRBV9	TRBD1	-	TRBJ2-1	TGTGCCAGCAGCGTAGGCAGGGGGCCTTACAATGAGCAGTTCTTC	CASSVGRGPYNEQFF
TRBV19	-	once	TRBJ1-5	TGTGCCAGTAGTATAGGAGGTACAGGGTCCAATCAGCCCCAGCATTTT	CASSIGGTGSNQPQHF
TRBV28	-	-	TRBJ2-2	TGTGCCAGCAGTTTCGGTGAAGCGAACACCGGGGAGCTGTTTTTT	CASSFGEANTGELFF
TRBV19	-	-	TRBJ2-2	TGTGCCAGCCTCCGACTCCCGAACACCGGGGAGCTGTTTTTT	CASLRLPNTGELFF
TRBV28	TRBD1	-	TRBJ2-1	TGTGCCAGCAGGGGACAGGGGAACAATGAGCAGTTCTTC	CASRGQGNNEQFF
TRBV5-6	-	-	TRBJ2-1	TGTGCCAGCAGCTTTCTCTCTTCTCCCCCGTCCAATGAGCAGTTCTTC	CASSFLSSPPSNEQFF
TRBV19	TRBD1	-	TRBJ2-1	TGTGCCAGTAGTGTCCACAGGGGGCTGAATGAGCAGTTCTTC	CASSVHRGLNEQFF
TRBV6-5	TRBD2	-	TRBJ2-1	TGTGCCAGCAGTTTTATCGCGGGGGTACTCTACAATGAGCAGTTCTTC	CASSFIAGVLYNEQFF
TRBV30	TRBD2	-	TRBJ2-1	TGTGCCTGGGCCAGAGCGGGGCTCGGGTACAATGAGCAGTTCTTC	CAWARAGLGYNEQFF
TRBV5-4	TRBD1	-	TRBJ2-1	TGTGCCAGCAGCTTGGAGCAGGGGGCTCCCAATGAGCAGTTCTTC	CASSLEQGAPNEQFF
TRBV28	-	-	TRBJ2-5	TGTGCCAGCAGTCCCGACTTCCAAGAGACCCAGTACTTC	CASSPDFQETQYF
TRBV7-2	TRBD2	once	TRBJ2-1	TGTGCCAGCAGCTTAACGGGCGGAGCGGGGGGGTTTGAGCAGTTCTTC	CASSLTGGAGGFEQFF
TRBV7-3	TRBD1	-	TRBJ1-1	TGTGCCAGCAGTCGGGACAGGGGCCACACTGAAGCTTTCTTT	CASSRDRGHTEAFF
TRBV6-5	-	-	TRBJ1-1	TGTGCCAGCAGTTACGGCGGCAACACTGAAGCTTTCTTT	CASSYGGNTEAFF
TRBV10-1	TRBD1	-	TRBJ2-7	TGCGCCAGCAGTGCTGGACAGGGAAGGCGTCGGGACGGGGAGCAGTACTTC	CASSAGQGRRRDGEQYF
TRBV5-4	TRBD2	-	TRBJ2-1	TGTGCCAGCAGCTTGGGACTAGCACAGAGCTCCTACAATGAGCAGTTCTTC	CASSLGLAQSSYNEQFF
TRBV28	-	-	TRBJ1-4	TGTGCCAGCAGTTCCCAAGGGGGAGGGTTAAATGAAAAACTGTTTTTT	CASSSQGGGLNEKLFF
TRBV18	-	-	TRBJ2-7	TGTGCCAGCTCACTAGCTCGCTTCTCCTACGAGCAGTACTTC	CASSLARFSYEQYF
TRBV4-3	-	-	TRBJ1-2	TGCGCCAGCAGCCTGACCCGGGACTACGGGACCTATGGCTACACCTTC	CASSLTRDYGTYGYTF
TRBV4-3	TRBD2	-	TRBJ2-7	TGCGCCAGCAGCCAAGATCCTCTAGCGGGCTCCTACGAGCAGTACTTC	CASSQDPLAGSYEQYF
TRBV9	-	-	TRBJ2-1	TGTGCCAGCAGCGTAGAATTTCGGTCTCGGGGGATTACCTACAATGAGCAGTTCTTC	CASSVEFRSRGITYNEQFF
TRBV7-3	-	-	TRBJ2-2	TGTGCCAGCAGTGAGGCCGGGGAGCTGTTTTTT	CASSEAGELFF